The 30 T cell receptor beta chains listed next were all sequenced from one sample in a study of T cells in Graves' hyperthyroidism and ophthalmopathy. Using RNA transcripts as the source, TCR beta CDR3 regions were amplified. First-round RT-PCR of the TCR CDR3 relied on the HTBI primer set. TCRdb re-derived calls from the multiplex PCR reads in MiXCR, one entry per CDR3 protein. The sample contains around 620,000 distinct CDR3 sequences, around 15% of which appear only once. Sequencing was done on a sample of blood. These receptor sequences come from a woman in her 30s with Graves' hyperthyroidism.

This clonotype appeared many times. The chain joins TRBV3-1 to TRBJ1-3; D is unresolved. Per the germline V gene, CDR1 is LGHDT and CDR2 is YNNKEL (reference sequence). The CDR3 spans 15 residues. The V gene lost 1 base and the J gene lost 4 bases, with 11 bases spanning the gap. The CDR3 reads CASSQGRASGNTIYF. DNA for the CDR3: TGTGCCAGCAGCCAAGGCCGGGCATCGGGAAACACCATATATTTT. Full variable domain (rest looked up from reference TRBV3-1 and TRBJ1-3): DTAVSQTPKYLVTQMGNDKSIKCEQNLGHDTMYWYKQDSKKFLKIMFSYNNKELIINETVPNRFSPKSPDKAHLNLHINSLELGDSAVYFCASSQGRASGNTIYFGEGSWLTVV.

This clonotype was counted ten times or more. The CDR3 sequence is CASSLKREVRWETQYF. The CDR3 nucleotides read TGTGCCAGCAGCTTAAAGCGGGAGGTGAGGTGGGAGACCCAGTACTTC. The V call is TRBV7-8, the J call TRBJ2-5; 9 bases map to TRBD2. There are 16 residues in the CDR3. Germline V gives CDR1 SGHVS, CDR2 FQNEAQ. The V gene end was trimmed by 2 bases and the J gene end by 5 bases; junction bases not matched to a gene: 9.

Worth noting for this clonotype: At one of its ends the junction is not consistent with the germline gene, which may arise from a read error. The chain links TRBV30 to TRBJ2-1; 14 nucleotides match TRBD2. The CDR3 has 14 residues. Germline CDR1 GTSNPN, CDR2 SVGIG (reference sequence). This CDR3 is CAGTSGSSYSEQFF. As DNA, the CDR3 is TGTGCTGGGACTAGCGGGAGCTCCTACAGTGAGCAGTTCTTC. The full variable domain, its missing parts supplied by reference TRBV30 and TRBJ2-1, is SQTIHQWPATLVQPVGSPLSLECTVEGTSNPNLYWYRQAAGRGLQLLFYSVGIGQISSEVPQNLSASRPQDRQFILSSKKLLLSDSGFYLCAGTSGSSYSEQFFGPGTRLTVL.

The table lists this clonotype with many counts. The gene calls are TRBV2 and TRBJ2-3, with D unresolved. Germline-derived CDR1 and CDR2 are SNHLY and FYNNEI. CDR3 size: 14 residues. With 6 bases removed from V and 2 bases from J, the gap between germline ends came to 12 bases. The CDR3 DNA is TGTGCCAGCAGCGTCACACAATTCACAGATACGCAGTATTTT. Amino acid sequence: CASSVTQFTDTQYF.

This clonotype was counted only a few times. V is TRBV19 and J is TRBJ1-2; 11 bases agree with TRBD1. CDR1 is LNHDA and CDR2 is SQIVND in the germline V gene (reference sequence). The CDR3 has 16 residues. Germline trimming cut 5 bases from V and 8 bases from J; bases unmatched to any gene: 13. CDR3 loop: CASSEDRGLGVRGYTF. The CDR3 DNA reads TGTGCCAGTAGTGAGGACAGGGGGCTTGGCGTGCGGGGCTACACCTTC.

This clonotype has a handful of counts. V gene TRBV6-1 combines with J gene TRBJ2-7, with D perhaps assigned TRBD1 or TRBD2 (5 bases each). Germline V gene sequence: CDR1 MNHNS, CDR2 SASEGT. The CDR3 is 14 residues long. Trimming pared 6 bases from V and 1 base from J, leaving 13 bases between. Written as DNA, the CDR3 is TGTGCCAGCAGAGGGACCGCCGCTTCCTACGAGCAGTACTTC. This codes for CASRGTAASYEQYF.

This clonotype showed up many times. The chain is built from TRBV12-3 or TRBV12-4 and TRBJ2-3, with 12 bases lining up with TRBD2. The CDR3 loop spans 16 amino acids. The junction had 6 bases not matched to a gene; V was cut back by 6 bases and J by 2 bases. CDR3 residues: CASRKRLAGDTDTQYF. The CDR3 DNA sequence: TGTGCCAGCAGGAAAAGACTAGCGGGGGACACAGATACGCAGTATTTT.

This clonotype was detected ten times or more. The chain carries TRBV12-3 or TRBV12-4 and TRBJ1-2; D unresolved. CDR3 length: 13 residues. Trimming took off 4 bases at V and 1 base at J, with 7 bases between the two ends. CDR3 coding DNA: TGTGCCAGCAGTTACACCCTTAACTATGGCTACACCTTC. This translates into CASSYTLNYGYTF.

This clonotype has at least ten counts. V and J are TRBV2 and TRBJ1-1, with a tentative D call TRBD1 (6 bases). V was cut by 7 bases and J by 3 bases, with 18 bases left in between. CDR1 SNHLY and CDR2 FYNNEI come from the germline V gene. CDR3 length: 15 residues. The CDR3 sequence is CASITGGGVDTEAFF. CDR3 coding DNA: TGTGCCAGCATTACCGGGGGCGGCGTGGACACTGAAGCTTTCTTT.

V is TRBV28 and J is TRBJ1-5; D possibly corresponds to TRBD1 (6 bases). Per the germline V gene, CDR1 is MDHEN and CDR2 is SYDVKM. CDR3 length: 14 amino acids. V lost 2 bases and J lost 5, with 10 bases in between. CDR3 sequence: CASSLRGSDQPQHF. The CDR3 nucleotides read TGTGCCAGCAGTTTAAGGGGGTCCGATCAGCCCCAGCATTTT.

J is TRBJ2-7 and V is TRBV20-1, with 7 positions matching TRBD1. The CDR3 is 15 amino acids. V was pared by 1 base and J by 4 bases, with 10 bases of the junction left unmatched. Germline assignment: CDR1 DFQATT and CDR2 SNEGSKA (reference sequence). CDR3: CSARAPTGTPYEQYF. CDR3 DNA sequence: TGCAGTGCTAGAGCACCGACAGGGACCCCTTACGAGCAGTACTTC.

This clonotype has only a few counts. J is TRBJ2-5 and V is TRBV19, with 9 nucleotides matching TRBD2. The CDR3 has 13 amino acids. Trimming cost V 7 bases and J 6 bases; bases outside gene matches: 6. Germline V CDR1 and CDR2: LNHDA, SQIVND (reference sequence). The CDR3 DNA follows: TGTGCCAGTACCGCTAGCGGGAAAAAGACCCAGTACTTC. Its translation: CASTASGKKTQYF.

This clonotype was picked up many times. The chain has TRBV28 and TRBJ2-1; D may be TRBD1 (6 bases). The CDR3 contains 15 residues. V was shortened by 4 bases and J by 7 bases, with 17 bases between the two germline ends. Germline V gene data show CDR1 as MDHEN and CDR2 as SYDVKM. As DNA, the CDR3 is TGTGCCAGCAGTTGGAACAGGGTGCGAGCAAATGAGCAGTTCTTC. Translation: CASSWNRVRANEQFF.

This clonotype was seen at least ten times. J is TRBJ2-3 and V is TRBV30; D uncertain. The CDR3 runs to 15 residues. The V and J ends lost 4 bases and 0 bases respectively, with 14 bases between them. Germline CDR1 reads GTSNPN; CDR2 reads SVGIG (reference sequence). The CDR3 reads CAWNPPGGSTDTQYF. The CDR3 nucleotides read TGTGCCTGGAACCCCCCGGGCGGAAGCACAGATACGCAGTATTTT.

There are many counts of this clonotype. In DNA form, the CDR3 reads TGTGCCAGCAGTTATCGCTTTACGCAGTATTTT. This codes for CASSYRFTQYF. The rearrangement links TRBV6-1 to TRBJ2-3; unclear D gene. Trimming took off 5 bases at V and 8 bases at J, with 8 bases between the two ends. Germline V lookup: CDR1 MNHNS, CDR2 SASEGT. This CDR3 region has 11 residues.

At least ten counts were recorded for this clonotype. The chain is built from TRBV30 and TRBJ2-1; 14 bases are a match to TRBD2. Germline V lookup: CDR1 GTSNPN, CDR2 SVGIG (reference sequence). This CDR3 is 14 amino acids long. Unmatched junction bases numbered 5, after V lost 4 bases and J lost 9 bases. The CDR3, as DNA: TGTGCCTGGACGGGACTAGCGGGAGCGCGTGAGCAGTTCTTC. This codes for CAWTGLAGAREQFF.

Of note for this clonotype: Relative to the germline gene, one junction end is altered; a read error may explain this. The rearrangement links TRBV11-3 to TRBJ1-3; TRBD1 might be the D (5 bases). The length of the CDR3 is 14 residues. Germline V CDR1 and CDR2: SGHNT, YENEEA. The CDR3 reads CASSPGSSGTTIYF. The CDR3 DNA reads as TGTGCCAGCAGTCCAGGGAGCTCTGGAACCACCATATATTTT. Filled out from reference TRBV11-3 and TRBJ1-3, the complete variable domain reads EAGVVQSPRYKIIEKKQPVAFWCNPISGHNTLYWYLQNLGQGPELLIRYENEEAVDDSQLPKDRFSAERLKGVDSTLKIQPAELGDSAVYLCASSPGSSGTTIYFGEGSWLTVV.

This clonotype was found a few times. This chain connects TRBV7-9 to TRBJ1-5, with D tentatively TRBD1 (5 bases). Trimming left V 5 bases short and J 0 bases short, with 8 bases between. Germline V gene lookup returns CDR1 SEHNR and CDR2 FQNEAQ (reference sequence). The CDR3 contains 14 residues. Here the CDR3 reads CASSEDSSNQPQHF. The CDR3 DNA reads as TGTGCCAGCAGCGAAGACAGTAGCAATCAGCCCCAGCATTTT.

This clonotype was seen more than once but under ten times. V is TRBV20-1 and J is TRBJ2-7; 11 bases align to TRBD2. The CDR3 spans 16 residues. J was trimmed by 7 bases and V by 0 bases; bases with no gene match: 11. CDR1 and CDR2 (germline): DFQATT, SNEGSKA (reference sequence). The CDR3 coding sequence is TGCAGTGCTAGAGATTTCAAACTAGCGGGAGCTGATGAGCAGTACTTC. Translating it yields CSARDFKLAGADEQYF.

There are many counts of this clonotype. The V call is TRBV13, the J call TRBJ2-3, with D perhaps TRBD1 (5 bases). In germline, CDR1 is PRHDT, CDR2 FYEKMQ (reference sequence). With 1 base removed from V and 5 bases from J, the gap between germline ends came to 10 bases. The CDR3 sequence is 14 residues long. CDR3 amino acids: CASSLVQGGDTQYF. The CDR3 DNA follows: TGTGCCAGCAGCTTAGTGCAGGGTGGAGATACGCAGTATTTT.

The V call is TRBV6-5, the J call TRBJ2-4; TRBD2 might be the D (6 bases). The V gene's germline CDR1 is MNHEY and CDR2 SVGAGI. V was shortened by 2 bases and J by 2 bases, with 16 bases between the two germline ends. CDR3 length equals 17 residues. CDR3 sequence reads: CASSYRLSSGSKNIQYF. The DNA for the CDR3 is TGTGCCAGCAGTTACCGGCTGAGTAGCGGATCCAAAAACATTCAGTACTTC.

This chain uses TRBV20-1 with TRBJ1-5, with 9 bases identical to TRBD1. The junction had 8 bases not matched to a gene; V was cut back by 3 bases and J by 5 bases. The germline gives CDR1 DFQATT, CDR2 SNEGSKA (reference sequence). The CDR3 runs 15 residues. The CDR3 protein is CSASTGTGHHQPQHF. The CDR3 bases are TGCAGTGCTAGCACAGGGACAGGGCACCATCAGCCCCAGCATTTT.

In the case of this clonotype: This may be a read error, as it is one base from a much larger clone. The rearrangement links TRBV2 to TRBJ2-3; D not certain. The CDR3 length is 15 residues. Germline loops: CDR1 SNHLY, CDR2 FYNNEI. V was clipped by 3 bases and J by 2 bases, with 12 bases between them. The CDR3, as DNA: TGTGCCAGCAGTGATAAAACAGAGTACACAGATACGCAGTATTTT. Translated, it gives CASSDKTEYTDTQYF.

Remarks on this clonotype: The germline gene is not matched at one end of the junction; a read error may be the cause. The chain joins TRBV27 to TRBJ1-5; D gene ambiguous. CDR1 and CDR2 (germline): MNHEY, SMNVEV (reference sequence). The CDR3 totals 13 residues. The CDR3 sequence is CARSLYVDQPQHF. DNA of the CDR3: TGTGCCCGCAGTTTATATGTTGATCAGCCCCAGCATTTT.

This chain links TRBV27 with TRBJ2-1, with D unresolved. CDR3 size: 12 residues. The V end lost 2 bases, the J end lost 5 bases, and 4 bases lay between the germline ends. The germline V gene has CDR1 MNHEY and CDR2 SMNVEV (reference sequence). CDR3 DNA: TGTGCCAGCAGTTTAAGACACAATGAGCAGTTCTTC. Its protein product is CASSLRHNEQFF.

This clonotype showed up just once. In DNA form, the CDR3 reads TGTGCCAGCAGCCTCGAGGGTAGGGGGGGTAGCGGGAGATACGGCCAGTACTTC. Protein product: CASSLEGRGGSGRYGQYF. The chain couples TRBV7-2 to TRBJ2-5, with TRBD2 matching 9 bases. The V and J ends lost 5 bases and 10 bases, in that order; junction bases with no gene match: 23. Germline V gene data show CDR1 as SGHTA and CDR2 as FQGNSA. The length of the CDR3 is 18 residues.

This clonotype has more than one count but fewer than ten. The chain recombines TRBV10-1 with TRBJ2-2; the match to TRBD1 covers 9 bases. From germline, CDR1 is WNHNN and CDR2 SYGVQD (reference sequence). V gave up 6 bases and J gave up 6 bases; unmatched junction bases: 2. CDR3 length: 13 amino acids. The CDR3 sequence: CASRDRGPGELFF. For the CDR3, the DNA is TGCGCCAGCAGGGACAGGGGTCCCGGGGAGCTGTTTTTT.

This clonotype was seen more than once but under ten times. The V gene is TRBV19, the J gene TRBJ1-1; D is perhaps TRBD1 (6 bases). Per the germline V gene, CDR1 is LNHDA and CDR2 is SQIVND (reference sequence). This CDR3 region has 17 residues. Trimming cost V 2 bases and J 0 bases, with 16 bases left between them. Here the CDR3 reads CASSIWPPDRLNTEAFF. The CDR3 nucleotides are TGTGCCAGTAGTATATGGCCCCCCGACAGGCTGAACACTGAAGCTTTCTTT.

This clonotype was seen many times. V usage is TRBV28 and J usage is TRBJ1-5; 10 bases map to TRBD1. The CDR3 sequence is 15 residues long. Germline V gene lookup returns CDR1 MDHEN and CDR2 SYDVKM. V was pared by 6 bases and J by 6 bases, with 8 bases of the junction left unmatched. DNA of the CDR3: TGTGCCAGCAGGCCCCGGGACAGGGGAAGTCAGCCCCAGCATTTT. This translates into CASRPRDRGSQPQHF.

The sample holds a few counts of this clonotype. The genes are TRBV20-1 and TRBJ2-7; TRBD2 matches at 11 bases. This CDR3 has 16 residues. The ends lost 3 bases at V and 1 base at J; junction bases unmatched: 8. Germline V gene data show CDR1 as DFQATT and CDR2 as SNEGSKA (reference sequence). The CDR3 is CSASNPSGRRSYEQYF. The CDR3 nucleotides read TGCAGTGCTAGTAATCCTAGCGGGAGGAGGTCCTACGAGCAGTACTTC.